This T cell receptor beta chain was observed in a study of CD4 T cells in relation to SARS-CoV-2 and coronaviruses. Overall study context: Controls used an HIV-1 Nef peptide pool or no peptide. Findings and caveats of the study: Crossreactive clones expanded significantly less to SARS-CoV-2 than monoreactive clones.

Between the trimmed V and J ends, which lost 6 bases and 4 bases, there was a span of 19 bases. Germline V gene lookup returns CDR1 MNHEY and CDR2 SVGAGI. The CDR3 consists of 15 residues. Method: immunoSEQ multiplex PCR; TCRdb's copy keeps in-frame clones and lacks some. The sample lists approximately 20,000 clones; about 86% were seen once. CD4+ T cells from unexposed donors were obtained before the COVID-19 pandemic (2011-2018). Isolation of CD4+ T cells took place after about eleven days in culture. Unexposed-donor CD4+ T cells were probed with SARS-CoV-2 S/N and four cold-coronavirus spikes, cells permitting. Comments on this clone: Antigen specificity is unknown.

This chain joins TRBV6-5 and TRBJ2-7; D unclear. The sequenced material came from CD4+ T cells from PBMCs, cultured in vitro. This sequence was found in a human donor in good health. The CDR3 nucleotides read TGTGCCAGCAGGGGTACAGCCAAGGCAAGTTACGAGCAGTACTTC. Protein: CASRGTAKASYEQYF.